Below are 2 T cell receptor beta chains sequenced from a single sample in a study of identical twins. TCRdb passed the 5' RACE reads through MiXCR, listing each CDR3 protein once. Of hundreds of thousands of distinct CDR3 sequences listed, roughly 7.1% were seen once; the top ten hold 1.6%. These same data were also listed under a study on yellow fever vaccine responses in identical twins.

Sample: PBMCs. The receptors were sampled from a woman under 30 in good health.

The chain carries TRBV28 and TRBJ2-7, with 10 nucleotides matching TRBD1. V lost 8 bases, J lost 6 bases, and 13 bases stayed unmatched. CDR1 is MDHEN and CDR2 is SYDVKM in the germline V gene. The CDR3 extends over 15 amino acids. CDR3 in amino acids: CASGPPDRGNGEQYV. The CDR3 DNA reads TGTGCCAGCGGACCCCCGGACAGGGGGAATGGCGAGCAGTACGTC.

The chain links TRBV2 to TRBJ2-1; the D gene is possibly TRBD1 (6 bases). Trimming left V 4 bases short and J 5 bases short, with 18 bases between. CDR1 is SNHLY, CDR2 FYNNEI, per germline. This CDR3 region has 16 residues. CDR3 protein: CASSGPGDPRNNEQFF. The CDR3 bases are TGTGCCAGCAGTGGACCAGGGGATCCTAGGAACAATGAGCAGTTCTTC.